A single sample is the source of the 20 T cell receptor beta chains below, sequenced in a study of regulatory T cells in long-lasting Graves disease. Time point indicated: newly diagnosed GD, antithyroid drugs for less than 3 months. Scientists built the TCR library using RNA that was extracted from PBMCs. To make TCR beta libraries, researchers used iRepertoire HTBI primers and Arm-PCR of CDR3 regions. TCRdb called the multiplex PCR reads again in MiXCR, with one record for every CDR3 protein. The sample records around 400,000 distinct CDR3 sequences, roughly 15% being singletons. A further study also used this sample, focusing on T cells in Graves' hyperthyroidism and ophthalmopathy.

The sample was peripheral blood mononuclear cells (PBMCs), taken at new diagnosis, from a patient treated with antithyroid drugs. Receptors originate from a woman between 40 and 55 years old with Graves disease.

The table lists this clonotype with many counts. The chain couples TRBV30 to TRBJ2-3, with no clear D. This CDR3 spans 11 amino acids. CDR1 is GTSNPN and CDR2 is SVGIG in the germline V gene (reference sequence). Between the trimmed V and J ends, which lost 4 bases and 6 bases, there was a span of 8 bases. The CDR3 here is CAWMARDTQYF. The DNA of the CDR3 is TGTGCCTGGATGGCCCGCGATACGCAGTATTTT.

In this sample, this clonotype turned up a few times. This sequence joins TRBV15 and TRBJ2-7; TRBD1 matches at 9 bases. CDR3 length equals 15 residues. V lost 4 bases, J lost 0 bases, and 4 bases stayed unmatched. Germline CDR1 and CDR2: LNHNV and YYDKDF (reference sequence). The chain's CDR3 is CATSIGTGSSYEQYF. The DNA of the CDR3 is TGTGCCACCAGCATCGGGACAGGGAGCTCCTACGAGCAGTACTTC.

This clonotype was observed at least ten times. The V call is TRBV19, the J call TRBJ2-7, with D tentatively TRBD1 (5 bases). The ends were cut back, 7 bases at V and 2 bases at J, with 12 bases in the middle. This CDR3 comprises 13 residues. CDR1 and CDR2 from the germline V gene are LNHDA and SQIVND (reference sequence). In DNA form, the CDR3 reads TGTGCCAGTAAGTTAACAGGAACCTACGAGCAGTACTTC. It codes for CASKLTGTYEQYF.

This clonotype was detected ten times or more. This chain joins TRBV12-3 or TRBV12-4 and TRBJ2-3; D could derive from TRBD1 or TRBD2 (5 bases each). The end of the DNA fits TRBJ2-7 better, so the J call may be wrong. The CDR3 runs 12 residues. The CDR3 loop is CASTRDGYEQYF. CDR3 in DNA: TGTGCCAGCACCCGGGACGGCTACGAGCAGTACTTC.

Details on this clonotype: The germline gene is not matched at one end of the junction; a read error may be the cause. This rearrangement joins TRBV4-1 to TRBJ1-6; 9 bases map to TRBD1. In germline, CDR1 is MGHRA, CDR2 YSYEKL. This CDR3 contains 15 residues. The DNA for the CDR3 is TGTGCCAGCAGCACCTGGACAGGGGCACAATCACCCCTCCACTTT. Translating it yields CASSTWTGAQSPLHF.

This clonotype has only a few counts. Given a much more abundant clone one base away, this may be a read error. The missing conserved phenylalanine or tryptophan at the end of this CDR3 makes a read error likely. The CDR3: CASGGQSNTEAFS. The DNA of the CDR3 is TGTGCCAGCGGCGGACAGTCGAACACTGAAGCTTTCTCT. J is TRBJ1-1 and V is TRBV2; D may be TRBD1 (6 bases). The germline V and J ends were trimmed by 8 bases and 1 base, with 11 bases remaining between them. Germline V CDR1 and CDR2: SNHLY, FYNNEI. The CDR3 spans 13 residues.

A few counts support this clonotype. The CDR3 here is CSARDVLAGGLDTQYF. In DNA form, the CDR3 reads TGCAGTGCTAGAGATGTCCTAGCGGGAGGGTTAGATACGCAGTATTTT. The chain carries TRBV20-1 and TRBJ2-3; 12 bases fit TRBD2. CDR1 is DFQATT and CDR2 is SNEGSKA in the germline V gene (reference sequence). The trim removed 0 bases at V and 5 bases at J, leaving 6 bases unmatched. This CDR3 has 16 residues.

This clonotype was counted ten times or more. This chain uses TRBV12-3 or TRBV12-4 with TRBJ2-5, with D unclear. The CDR3 contains 16 residues. V gave up 4 bases and J gave up 1 base, with 16 bases separating them. As DNA, the CDR3 is TGTGCCAGCAGTTCCATAGGAGCCAGCGTCCAAGAGACCCAGTACTTC. Translating gives CASSSIGASVQETQYF.

By sample fraction, this clonotype is medium-sized. The chain is built from TRBV7-6 and TRBJ2-3; unclear D gene. Trimming removed 1 base from V and 4 bases from J, with 9 bases in between. This CDR3 contains 14 residues. The germline V gene encodes CDR1 SGHVS and CDR2 FNYEAQ. This chain's CDR3 is CASSLVARSDTQYF. In DNA form, the CDR3 reads TGTGCCAGCAGCTTAGTGGCTAGATCAGATACGCAGTATTTT.

This clonotype was seen a handful of times. The final CDR3 position lacks the conserved phenylalanine or tryptophan, pointing to a likely read error. V is TRBV6-1 and J is TRBJ1-2; unclear D gene. This CDR3 is 13 amino acids long. With 7 bases removed from V and 3 bases from J, the gap between germline ends came to 12 bases. Germline CDR1 is MNHNS and CDR2 is SASEGT. The CDR3 DNA reads TGTGCCAGCACTACTAATGGAGACTATGGCTACACCTCC. It is translated as CASTTNGDYGYTS.

The chain is built from TRBV30 and TRBJ2-7; D possibly uses TRBD1 or TRBD2 (6 bases each). CDR3 length: 13 residues. The ends were cut back, 8 bases at V and 2 bases at J, with 16 bases in the middle. Germline CDR1 reads GTSNPN; CDR2 reads SVGIG (reference sequence). DNA for the CDR3: TGTGCCGGTGGACTACAGGGAACCTACGAGCAGTACTTC. Translating it yields CAGGLQGTYEQYF.

This clonotype was detected a few times. The V and J genes are TRBV24-1 and TRBJ2-2, with TRBD1 as a possible D gene (7 bases). The germline gives CDR1 KGHDR, CDR2 SFDVKD. Between the trimmed V and J ends, which lost 10 bases and 6 bases, there was a span of 29 bases. The CDR3 extends over 18 amino acids. CDR3 bases: TGTGCCACGAGGAGGGGAACTTCCGGGACAGCCGGGGCCGGGGAGCTGTTTTTT. This gives the protein CATRRGTSGTAGAGELFF.

In this sample, this clonotype turned up many times. This chain joins TRBV20-1 and TRBJ2-3; 8 bases line up with TRBD1. Per germline, CDR1 DFQATT and CDR2 SNEGSKA (reference sequence). The CDR3 has 16 amino acids. V lost 2 bases and J lost 3; bases outside the gene matches: 10. The DNA of the CDR3 is TGCAGTGCTAGACCCGGGTCGGACAGGGTTACAGATACGCAGTATTTT. Residues: CSARPGSDRVTDTQYF.

The gene calls are TRBV6-2 or TRBV6-3 and TRBJ2-3; either TRBD1 or TRBD2 may supply D (5 bases each). Deletions cut 6 bases from V and 4 bases from J, with 14 bases between. The CDR3 has 14 residues. Germline loops: CDR1 MNHEY, CDR2 SVGEGT. CDR3 nucleotide sequence: TGTGCCAGCAGGGAGTCACTAGGGGCAGATACGCAGTATTTT. This encodes CASRESLGADTQYF.

The chain employs TRBV18 and TRBJ2-2, with unresolved D. V lost 0 bases, J lost 1 base, and 6 bases lay in between. The CDR3 contains 15 residues. The germline V gene encodes CDR1 KGHSH and CDR2 LQKENI. This CDR3 is CASSPPDGNTGELFF. The CDR3 DNA is TGTGCCAGCTCACCACCGGACGGGAACACCGGGGAGCTGTTTTTT.

The sample holds many counts of this clonotype. The rearrangement uses TRBV5-1 and TRBJ2-5; D is possibly TRBD2 (6 bases). Germline CDR1 SGHRS, CDR2 YFSETQ. The CDR3 has 14 amino acids. Trimming took 4 bases from V and 4 from J, leaving 14 bases between them. As DNA, the CDR3 is TGCGCCAGCAGCCCAGGTGGAGGGACAGAGACCCAGTACTTC. As protein: CASSPGGGTETQYF.

This chain links TRBV10-2 with TRBJ1-3; D gene uncertain. This CDR3 spans 14 amino acids. V gave up 6 bases and J gave up 4 bases, with 13 bases separating them. From germline, CDR1 is WSHSY and CDR2 SAAADI. The CDR3 spells CASSNRNGGNTIYF. The CDR3 DNA sequence: TGCGCCAGCAGCAACCGGAATGGAGGAAACACCATATATTTT.

This clonotype was found many times. The V gene is TRBV14, the J gene TRBJ2-7; no reliable D call. V dropped 1 base and J dropped 1 base, with 8 bases sitting between them. The CDR3 consists of 14 residues. Per germline, CDR1 SGHDN and CDR2 FVKESK. CDR3: CASSQGLRSYEQYF. Here the CDR3 DNA reads TGTGCCAGCAGCCAAGGCCTGCGGTCCTACGAGCAGTACTTC.

Ten or more counts support this clonotype. The V and J genes are TRBV11-2 and TRBJ2-1; 8 positions agree with TRBD2. The V gene's germline CDR1 is SGHAT and CDR2 FQNNGV. The CDR3 contains 15 residues. J lost 16 bases, V lost 8 bases, and 22 bases had no gene match. The CDR3 loop is CASRRPGVYSGALFF. In DNA form, the CDR3 reads TGTGCCAGCCGACGCCCCGGGGTCTATAGCGGGGCGCTCTTCTTC.

Turning to this clonotype: It may be a read error: a sequence one base away is much more abundant. V is TRBV10-3 and J is TRBJ2-2; TRBD1 is a possible D gene (5 bases). Germline CDR1 is ENHRY and CDR2 is SYGVKD. The CDR3 spans 17 residues. In DNA form, the CDR3 reads TGTGCCACCAGTTACTCGATCTGGGGCGCGAACACCGGGGAGCTGTTTTTT. The encoded protein is CATSYSIWGANTGELFF.